This T cell receptor beta chain was identified in a study of identical twins. Study-wide results and caveats: Sequences that were out-of-frame, alpha and twin-shared displayed an excess of low generation probability. In monozygotic twins, models underestimated the sharing of out-of-frame TCR alpha. A lower insertion count was a feature of abundant cord blood beta clonotypes, with no such feature in memory repertoires.

Each CDR3 protein is one row after TCRdb ran MiXCR on the 5' RACE reads. The table lists about 530,000 distinct CDR3 sequences, around 15% of them singletons. As regards this clonotype: What it recognizes is unknown.

This sample was also put to use in a study of yellow fever vaccine responses in identical twins.

The sequenced sample consisted of CD4+ T cells sorted from blood. The receptor's source is a woman between 18 and 29 years old in good health.

CDR3 region: CASSHHAAWGSSYEQYF. The CDR3 region has the DNA TGTGCCAGCAGCCACCACGCCGCTTGGGGTTCTTCCTACGAGCAGTACTTC. V is TRBV3-1 and J is TRBJ2-7; no reliable D call. The CDR3 is 17 residues long. V was clipped by 3 bases and J by 1 base, with 19 bases between them. CDR1 is LGHDT, CDR2 YNNKEL, per germline (reference sequence).